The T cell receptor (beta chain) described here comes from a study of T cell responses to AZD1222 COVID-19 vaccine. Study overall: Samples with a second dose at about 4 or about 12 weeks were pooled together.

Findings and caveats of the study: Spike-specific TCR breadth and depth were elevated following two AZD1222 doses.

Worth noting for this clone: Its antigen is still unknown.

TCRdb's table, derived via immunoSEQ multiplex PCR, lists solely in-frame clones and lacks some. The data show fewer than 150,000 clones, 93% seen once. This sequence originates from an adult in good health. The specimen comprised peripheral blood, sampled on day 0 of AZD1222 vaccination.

CDR3 bases: TGTGCCAGCAGCTCTGGTCGTGAACGATCCTACGAGCAGTACTTC. It specifies CASSSGRERSYEQYF. V usage is TRBV7-9 and J usage is TRBJ2-7; D gene unclear. V was cut by 4 bases and J by 1 base, with 14 bases left in between. The CDR3 spans 15 residues. Germline values: CDR1 SEHNR, CDR2 FQNEAQ (reference sequence).